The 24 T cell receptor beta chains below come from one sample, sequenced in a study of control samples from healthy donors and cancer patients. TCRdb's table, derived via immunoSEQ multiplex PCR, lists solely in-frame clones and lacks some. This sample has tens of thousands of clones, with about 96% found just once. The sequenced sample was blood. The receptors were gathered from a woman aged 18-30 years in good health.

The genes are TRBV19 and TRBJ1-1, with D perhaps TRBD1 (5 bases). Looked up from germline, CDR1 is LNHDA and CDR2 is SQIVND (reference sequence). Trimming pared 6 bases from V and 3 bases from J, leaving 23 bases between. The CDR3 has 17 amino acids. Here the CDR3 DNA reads TGTGCCAGTAGCAAACTTATAGGGGCAGGGAGGGACACTGAAGCTTTCTTT. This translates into CASSKLIGAGRDTEAFF. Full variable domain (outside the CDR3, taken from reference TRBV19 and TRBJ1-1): DGGITQSPKYLFRKEGQNVTLSCEQNLNHDAMYWYRQDPGQGLRLIYYSQIVNDFQKGDIAEGYSVSREKKESFPLTVTSAQKNPTAFYLCASSKLIGAGRDTEAFFGQGTRLTVV.

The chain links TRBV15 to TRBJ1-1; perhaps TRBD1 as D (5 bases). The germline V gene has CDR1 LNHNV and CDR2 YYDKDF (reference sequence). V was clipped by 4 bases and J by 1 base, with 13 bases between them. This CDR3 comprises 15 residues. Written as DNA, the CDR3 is TGTGCCACCAGCACCTTCAGGGTGGCGAACACTGAAGCTTTCTTT. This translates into CATSTFRVANTEAFF. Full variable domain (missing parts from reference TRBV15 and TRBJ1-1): DAMVIQNPRYQVTQFGKPVTLSCSQTLNHNVMYWYQQKSSQAPKLLFHYYDKDFNNEADTPDNFQSRRPNTSFCFLDIRSPGLGDTAMYLCATSTFRVANTEAFFGQGTRLTVV.

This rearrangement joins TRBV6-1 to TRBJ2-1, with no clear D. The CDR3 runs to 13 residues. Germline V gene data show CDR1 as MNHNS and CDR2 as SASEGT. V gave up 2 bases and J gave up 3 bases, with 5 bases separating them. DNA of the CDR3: TGTGCCAGCAGTGAATTGGACTACAATGAGCAGTTCTTC. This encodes CASSELDYNEQFF.

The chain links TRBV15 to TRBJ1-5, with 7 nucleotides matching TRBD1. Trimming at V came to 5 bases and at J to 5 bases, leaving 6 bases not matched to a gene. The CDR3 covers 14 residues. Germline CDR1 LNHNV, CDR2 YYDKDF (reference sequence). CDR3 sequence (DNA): TGTGCCACCAGCCCCGGCAGGGGGGATCAGCCCCAGCATTTT. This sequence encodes CATSPGRGDQPQHF.

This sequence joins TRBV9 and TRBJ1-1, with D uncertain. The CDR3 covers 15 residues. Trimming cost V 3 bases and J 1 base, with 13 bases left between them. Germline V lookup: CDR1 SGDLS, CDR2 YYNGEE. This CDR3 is CASSAMGRRNTEAFF. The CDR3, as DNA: TGTGCCAGCAGCGCGATGGGGAGGCGGAACACTGAAGCTTTCTTT.

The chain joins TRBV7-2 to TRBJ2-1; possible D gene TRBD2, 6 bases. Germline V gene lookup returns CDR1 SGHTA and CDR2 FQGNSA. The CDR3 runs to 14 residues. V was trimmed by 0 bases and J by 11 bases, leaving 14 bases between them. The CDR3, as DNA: TGTGCCAGCAGCTTAGCGCTTTCCAGCGGGCAGCAGTTCTTC. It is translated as CASSLALSSGQQFF.

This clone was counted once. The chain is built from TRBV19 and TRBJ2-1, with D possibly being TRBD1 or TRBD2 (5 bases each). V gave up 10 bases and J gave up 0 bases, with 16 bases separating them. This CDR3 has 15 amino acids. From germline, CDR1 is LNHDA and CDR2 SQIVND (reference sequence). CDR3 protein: CATGAGTNSYNEQFF. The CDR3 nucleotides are TGTGCCACCGGGGCAGGGACCAACTCCTACAATGAGCAGTTCTTC.

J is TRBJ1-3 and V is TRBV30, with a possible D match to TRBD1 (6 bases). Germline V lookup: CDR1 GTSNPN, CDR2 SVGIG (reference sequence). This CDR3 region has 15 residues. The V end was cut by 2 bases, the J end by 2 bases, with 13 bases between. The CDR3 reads CAWSPTGAPGNTIYF. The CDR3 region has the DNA TGTGCCTGGAGTCCTACGGGGGCCCCTGGAAACACCATATATTTT.

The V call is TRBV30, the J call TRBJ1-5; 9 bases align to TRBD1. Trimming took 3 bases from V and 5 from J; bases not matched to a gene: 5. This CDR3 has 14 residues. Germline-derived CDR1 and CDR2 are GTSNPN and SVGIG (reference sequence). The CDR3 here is CAWRGTGKDQPQHF. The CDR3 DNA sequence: TGTGCCTGGAGAGGGACAGGGAAGGATCAGCCCCAGCATTTT.

CDR3 in DNA: TGTGCCAGCAGCCCGATCAGGCGGCGCCAGGGGGGCTATGGCTACACCTTC. Protein product: CASSPIRRRQGGYGYTF. The V and J genes are TRBV28 and TRBJ1-2, with 7 nucleotides matching TRBD1. Per the germline V gene, CDR1 is MDHEN and CDR2 is SYDVKM. The CDR3 extends over 17 amino acids. V was clipped by 6 bases and J by 4 bases; unmatched bases: 17.

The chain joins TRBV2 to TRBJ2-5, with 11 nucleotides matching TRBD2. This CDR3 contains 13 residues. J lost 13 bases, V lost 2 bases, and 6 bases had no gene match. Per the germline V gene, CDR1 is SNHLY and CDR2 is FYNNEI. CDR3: CASSEWASGGPYF. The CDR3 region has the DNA TGTGCCAGCAGTGAATGGGCTAGCGGGGGGCCGTACTTC.

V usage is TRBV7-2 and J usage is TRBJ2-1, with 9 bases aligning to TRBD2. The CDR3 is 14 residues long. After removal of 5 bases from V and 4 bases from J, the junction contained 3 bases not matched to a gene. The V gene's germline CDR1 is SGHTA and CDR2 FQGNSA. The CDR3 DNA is TGTGCCAGCAGCGGACTAGCGCTATACAATGAGCAGTTCTTC. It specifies CASSGLALYNEQFF. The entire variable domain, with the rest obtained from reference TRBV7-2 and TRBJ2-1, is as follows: GAGVSQSPSNKVTEKGKDVELRCDPISGHTALYWYRQSLGQGLEFLIYFQGNSAPDKSGLPSDRFSAERTGGSVSTLTIQRTQQEDSAVYLCASSGLALYNEQFFGPGTRLTVL.

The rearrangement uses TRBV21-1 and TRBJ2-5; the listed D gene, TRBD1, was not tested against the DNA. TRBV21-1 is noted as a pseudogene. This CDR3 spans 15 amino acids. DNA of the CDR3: TGTGCCAGCAGCTTCCGGGACAGGGGGCGAGAGACCCAGTACTTC. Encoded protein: CASSFRDRGRETQYF.

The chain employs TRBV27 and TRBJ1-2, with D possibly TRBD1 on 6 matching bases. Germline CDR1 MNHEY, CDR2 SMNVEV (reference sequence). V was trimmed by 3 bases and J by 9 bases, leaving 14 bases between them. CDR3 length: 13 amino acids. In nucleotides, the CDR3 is TGTGCCAGCAGTTTCGGGCAGGGGAGTAGCTACACCTTC. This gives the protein CASSFGQGSSYTF.

CDR3 in amino acids: CASKGQGNQPQHF. The DNA for the CDR3 is TGTGCCAGCAAAGGGCAGGGGAATCAGCCCCAGCATTTT. The rearrangement uses TRBV6-5 and TRBJ1-5; tentatively, D is TRBD1 (6 bases). CDR1 is MNHEY, CDR2 SVGAGI, per germline. The CDR3 is 13 residues long. Trimming removed 7 bases from V and 4 bases from J, with 11 bases in between.

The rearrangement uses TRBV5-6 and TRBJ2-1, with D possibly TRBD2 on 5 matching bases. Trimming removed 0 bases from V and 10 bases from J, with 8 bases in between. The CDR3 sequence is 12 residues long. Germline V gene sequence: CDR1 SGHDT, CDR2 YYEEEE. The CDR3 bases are TGTGCCAGCAGCTTGGCCCGACTAGAGCAGTTCTTC. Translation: CASSLARLEQFF.

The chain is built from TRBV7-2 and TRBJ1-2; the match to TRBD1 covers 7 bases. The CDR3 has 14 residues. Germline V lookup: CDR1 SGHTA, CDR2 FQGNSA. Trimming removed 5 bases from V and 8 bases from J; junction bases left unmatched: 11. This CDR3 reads CASSPEDRAGGYTF. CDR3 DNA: TGTGCCAGCAGCCCTGAAGACAGGGCAGGAGGCTACACCTTC.

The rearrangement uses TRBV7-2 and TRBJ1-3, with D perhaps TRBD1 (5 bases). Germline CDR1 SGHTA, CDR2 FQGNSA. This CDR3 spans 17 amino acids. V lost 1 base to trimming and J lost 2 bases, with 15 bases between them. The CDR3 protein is CASSLGGGAIAGNTIYF. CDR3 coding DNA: TGTGCCAGCAGCTTAGGCGGCGGGGCTATAGCTGGAAACACCATATATTTT.

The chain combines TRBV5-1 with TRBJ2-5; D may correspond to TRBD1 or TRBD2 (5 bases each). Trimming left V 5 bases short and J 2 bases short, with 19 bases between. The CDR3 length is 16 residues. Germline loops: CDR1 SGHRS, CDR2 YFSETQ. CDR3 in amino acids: CASSLLIAGTQETQYF. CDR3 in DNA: TGCGCCAGCAGTCTCCTGATAGCTGGGACGCAAGAGACCCAGTACTTC.

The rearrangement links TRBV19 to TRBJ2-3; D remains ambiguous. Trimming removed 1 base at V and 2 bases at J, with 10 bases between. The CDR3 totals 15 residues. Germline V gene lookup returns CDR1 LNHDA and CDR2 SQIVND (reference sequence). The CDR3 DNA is TGTGCCAGTAGTATAGTCATGTCTTACACAGATACGCAGTATTTT. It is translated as CASSIVMSYTDTQYF.

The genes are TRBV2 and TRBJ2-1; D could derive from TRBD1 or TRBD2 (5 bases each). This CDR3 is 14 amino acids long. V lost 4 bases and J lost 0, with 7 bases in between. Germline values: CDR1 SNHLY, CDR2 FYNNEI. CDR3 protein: CASSGGSSYNEQFF. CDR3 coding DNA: TGTGCCAGCAGTGGGGGGAGCTCCTACAATGAGCAGTTCTTC.

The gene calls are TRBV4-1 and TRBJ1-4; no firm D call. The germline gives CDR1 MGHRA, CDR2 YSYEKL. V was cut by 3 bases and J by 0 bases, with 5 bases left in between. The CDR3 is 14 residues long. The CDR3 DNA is TGCGCCAGCAGCCAGGTCACAACTAATGAAAAACTGTTTTTT. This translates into CASSQVTTNEKLFF.

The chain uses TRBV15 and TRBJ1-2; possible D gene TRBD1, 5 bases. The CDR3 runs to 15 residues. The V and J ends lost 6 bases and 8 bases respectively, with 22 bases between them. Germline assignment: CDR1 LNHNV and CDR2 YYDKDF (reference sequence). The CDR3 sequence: CATRPFLGDSEGYTF. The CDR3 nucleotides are TGTGCCACCAGGCCGTTCCTGGGGGATTCGGAAGGCTACACCTTC.

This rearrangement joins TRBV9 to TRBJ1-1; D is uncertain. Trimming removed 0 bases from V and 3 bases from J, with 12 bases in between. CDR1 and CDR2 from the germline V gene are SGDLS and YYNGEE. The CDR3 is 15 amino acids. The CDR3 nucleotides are TGTGCCAGCAGCGTAGAGGTAGGGTTCGACACTGAAGCTTTCTTT. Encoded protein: CASSVEVGFDTEAFF.